One and the same sample provided the 22 T cell receptor beta chains below, sequenced in a study of cytotoxic CD8 clonotypes in ibrutinib-treated CLL. Sequencing was performed with immunoSEQ multiplex PCR; in TCRdb, only in-frame clones are kept and a portion is missing. The data hold 60,000 to 75,000 clones, with about nine tenths observed a single time. The material sequenced was PBMCs, taken after 12 months of ibrutinib treatment. The receptors shown here come from a human donor with chronic lymphocytic leukemia.

The CDR3 DNA reads as TGCGCCAGCAGCTCCATAGCCGCCTCCTACAATGAGCAGTTCTTC. This translates into CASSSIAASYNEQFF. This chain joins TRBV4-3 and TRBJ2-1; no definite D call. The germline V gene encodes CDR1 LGHNA and CDR2 YSLEER. This CDR3 contains 15 residues. The V and J ends lost 5 bases and 0 bases respectively, with 11 bases between them.

The chain couples TRBV29-1 to TRBJ2-7; 7 bases map to TRBD1. Germline CDR1 and CDR2: SQVTM and ANQGSEA. This CDR3 spans 12 amino acids. With V trimmed by 6 bases and J by 4 bases, 6 bases remained unmatched. The CDR3: CSVGQPTYEQYF. The CDR3 DNA reads TGCAGCGTGGGACAGCCCACGTACGAGCAGTACTTC.

The chain employs TRBV10-1 and TRBJ2-5, with D perhaps TRBD1 or TRBD2 (6 bases each). V gave up 1 base and J gave up 11 bases, with 14 bases separating them. This CDR3 has 13 amino acids. Germline CDR1 WNHNN, CDR2 SYGVQD (reference sequence). CDR3 sequence reads: CASSEYGRGEQYF. The CDR3, as DNA: TGCGCCAGCAGTGAGTATGGTAGGGGGGAGCAGTACTTC.

V is TRBV19 and J is TRBJ2-7; D uncertain. This CDR3 spans 13 amino acids. CDR1 and CDR2 (germline): LNHDA, SQIVND (reference sequence). Trimming took off 6 bases at V and 3 bases at J, with 12 bases between the two ends. CDR3 sequence: CASSLGPLYEQYF. The CDR3, as DNA: TGTGCCAGTAGCCTCGGGCCCCTCTACGAGCAGTACTTC.

The chain employs TRBV7-9 and TRBJ2-5, with 7 bases that match TRBD2. CDR3 size: 13 residues. Per the germline V gene, CDR1 is SEHNR and CDR2 is FQNEAQ (reference sequence). Trimming at V came to 6 bases and at J to 2 bases, leaving 3 bases not matched to a gene. The DNA of the CDR3 is TGTGCCAGCAGACCCGGGGGGCAAGAGACCCAGTACTTC. Translated, it gives CASRPGGQETQYF.

V is TRBV15 and J is TRBJ1-1; D possibly corresponds to TRBD1 (6 bases). V shed 6 bases and J shed 0 bases, with 14 bases lying between them. The CDR3 totals 15 residues. Per germline, CDR1 LNHNV and CDR2 YYDKDF (reference sequence). DNA for the CDR3: TGTGCCACCAGTCGGGACACTGAAATGAACACTGAAGCTTTCTTT. It codes for CATSRDTEMNTEAFF. The full variable domain, in which reference TRBV15 and TRBJ1-1 provide the parts outside the CDR3, is DAMVIQNPRYQVTQFGKPVTLSCSQTLNHNVMYWYQQKSSQAPKLLFHYYDKDFNNEADTPDNFQSRRPNTSFCFLDIRSPGLGDTAMYLCATSRDTEMNTEAFFGQGTRLTVV.

The chain recombines TRBV27 with TRBJ2-2, with TRBD1 identical over 7 bases. V lost 5 bases and J lost 2; bases outside the gene matches: 8. The CDR3 is 16 amino acids. From germline, CDR1 is MNHEY and CDR2 SMNVEV (reference sequence). CDR3 in amino acids: CASSRPGTENTGELFF. The CDR3 nucleotides are TGTGCCAGCAGTCGTCCAGGGACAGAAAACACCGGGGAGCTGTTTTTT.

The rearrangement joins TRBV27 to TRBJ2-2; D is ambiguous. The CDR3 runs to 13 residues. The V gene lost 0 bases and the J gene lost 6 bases, with 5 bases spanning the gap. Germline V gene lookup returns CDR1 MNHEY and CDR2 SMNVEV (reference sequence). The CDR3 sequence is CASSLSYSGELFF. CDR3 coding DNA: TGTGCCAGCAGTTTATCGTACTCCGGGGAGCTGTTTTTT.

In nucleotides, the CDR3 is TGTGCCAGTAGTATAGGGGGGGCGCGGTCCTACAATGAGCAGTTCTTC. It specifies CASSIGGARSYNEQFF. This sequence joins TRBV19 and TRBJ2-1, with D tentatively TRBD1 or TRBD2 (6 bases each). Trimming removed 1 base from V and 1 base from J, with 11 bases in between. CDR3 length: 16 residues. CDR1 is LNHDA, CDR2 SQIVND, per germline (reference sequence).

This clone has only one observation. This sequence joins TRBV4-2 and TRBJ2-1; 7 bases agree with TRBD2. The CDR3 is 16 amino acids. Per germline, CDR1 LGHNA and CDR2 YNFKEQ. The V and J ends lost 0 bases and 6 bases, in that order; junction bases with no gene match: 8. CDR3 coding DNA: TGTGCCAGCAGCCAAGAGGACGCGGGAGCAGTCAATGAGCAGTTCTTC. Amino acid sequence: CASSQEDAGAVNEQFF.

This rearrangement joins TRBV4-1 to TRBJ2-7; D gene unclear. The CDR3 contains 15 residues. V was shortened by 0 bases and J by 0 bases, with 9 bases between the two germline ends. Per germline, CDR1 MGHRA and CDR2 YSYEKL. CDR3 DNA: TGCGCCAGCAGCCAAGACAGTCAAGCCTCCTACGAGCAGTACTTC. Its translation: CASSQDSQASYEQYF.

The chain uses TRBV6-5 and TRBJ1-2; D call uncertain. Trimming stripped 6 bases from V and 5 bases from J, with 13 bases between. The germline gives CDR1 MNHEY, CDR2 SVGAGI. The CDR3 contains 13 residues. CDR3 coding DNA: TGTGCCAGCAGCAAAACACCTACTTATGGCTACACCTTC. Translation: CASSKTPTYGYTF.

This clone appeared once. The chain couples TRBV7-8 to TRBJ2-1; 8 nucleotides agree with TRBD2. The J segment lost 5 bases and the V segment lost 1 base, leaving 1 base of the junction unmatched. The CDR3 runs 14 residues. Germline assignment: CDR1 SGHVS and CDR2 FQNEAQ. This CDR3 is CASSLGLAHNEQFF. Here the CDR3 DNA reads TGTGCCAGCAGCTTAGGACTAGCGCACAATGAGCAGTTCTTC.

Only one count was recorded for this clone. The chain recombines TRBV6-5 with TRBJ2-2, with 9 bases fitting TRBD2. This CDR3 spans 14 amino acids. V shed 3 bases and J 8 bases; nucleotides not matched to a gene: 4. Germline V lookup: CDR1 MNHEY, CDR2 SVGAGI. The CDR3 spells CASSYSGSSGELFF. DNA of the CDR3: TGTGCCAGCAGTTATAGCGGGAGTTCGGGGGAGCTGTTTTTT.

The gene calls are TRBV14 and TRBJ1-1; D unresolved. CDR3 length equals 15 residues. Per the germline V gene, CDR1 is SGHDN and CDR2 is FVKESK. The V and J ends lost 1 base and 1 base respectively, with 10 bases between them. The DNA of the CDR3 is TGTGCCAGCAGCCAAGTGGCATGGGGGAACACTGAAGCTTTCTTT. Residues: CASSQVAWGNTEAFF.

This clone was observed a single time. This chain links TRBV29-1 with TRBJ2-2; the D gene is possibly TRBD1 (6 bases). Germline values: CDR1 SQVTM, CDR2 ANQGSEA. The CDR3 spans 12 residues. V was cut by 5 bases and J by 4 bases, with 8 bases left in between. The CDR3 nucleotides read TGCAGCGTTTACAGGGTCACCGGGGAGCTGTTTTTT. Translated, it gives CSVYRVTGELFF.

The chain joins TRBV27 to TRBJ2-7; perhaps TRBD1 as D (6 bases). CDR3 length: 16 amino acids. Germline CDR1 reads MNHEY; CDR2 reads SMNVEV (reference sequence). Trimming removed 5 bases at V and 5 bases at J, with 22 bases between. The CDR3, as DNA: TGTGCCAGCAGTAAAGACAAGGGGGTTCTAATCAACGAGCAGTACTTC. Encoded protein: CASSKDKGVLINEQYF.

V is TRBV6-1 and J is TRBJ2-1; 14 nucleotides align to TRBD2. The V segment lost 2 bases and the J segment 7 bases; nucleotides outside the gene matches: 4. Germline CDR1 MNHNS, CDR2 SASEGT. This CDR3 contains 16 residues. The CDR3 region is CASSEFRLAGGNEQFF. The CDR3 region has the DNA TGTGCCAGCAGTGAATTCAGACTAGCGGGAGGGAATGAGCAGTTCTTC.

The rearrangement joins TRBV18 to TRBJ2-7; D unclear. Trimming took off 3 bases at V and 1 base at J, with 10 bases between the two ends. CDR3 length: 14 amino acids. Germline V gives CDR1 KGHSH, CDR2 LQKENI. This chain's CDR3 is CASSPGSQSYEQYF. The CDR3 bases are TGTGCCAGCTCACCGGGCAGCCAATCCTACGAGCAGTACTTC.

CDR3 in DNA: TGCGCCAGCAGCCCCGGGACACAGTCCTACAATGAGCAGTTCTTC. Translated, it gives CASSPGTQSYNEQFF. The gene calls are TRBV10-1 and TRBJ2-1, with D perhaps TRBD1 (6 bases). Trimming took 6 bases from V and 1 from J, leaving 13 bases between them. The germline V gene has CDR1 WNHNN and CDR2 SYGVQD (reference sequence). CDR3 length: 15 amino acids.

This rearrangement joins TRBV7-6 to TRBJ2-7, with a possible D match to TRBD2 (6 bases). Germline CDR1 SGHVS, CDR2 FNYEAQ. V lost 1 base to trimming and J lost 2 bases, with 15 bases between them. The CDR3 covers 16 residues. The CDR3 DNA reads as TGTGCCAGCAGCTTAGTGAGGGGAGGACGAGCCTACGAGCAGTACTTC. Translating it yields CASSLVRGGRAYEQYF.

The chain couples TRBV9 to TRBJ2-6; 8 bases fit TRBD1. Trimming removed 3 bases from V and 4 bases from J; junction bases left unmatched: 9. This CDR3 spans 17 amino acids. The V gene's germline CDR1 is SGDLS and CDR2 YYNGEE. For the CDR3, the DNA is TGTGCCAGCAGCGCCAGGACAGGGTCGTTCGGGGCCAACGTCCTGACTTTC. Translating gives CASSARTGSFGANVLTF.